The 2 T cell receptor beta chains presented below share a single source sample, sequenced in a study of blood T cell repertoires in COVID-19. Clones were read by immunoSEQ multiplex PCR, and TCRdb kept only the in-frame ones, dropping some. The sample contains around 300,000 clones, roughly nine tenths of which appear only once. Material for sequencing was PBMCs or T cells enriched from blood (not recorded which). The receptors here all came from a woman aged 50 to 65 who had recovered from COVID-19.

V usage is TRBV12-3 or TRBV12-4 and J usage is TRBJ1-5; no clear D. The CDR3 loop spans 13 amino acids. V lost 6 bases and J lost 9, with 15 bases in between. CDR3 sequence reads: CASRPGGWGPQHF. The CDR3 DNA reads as TGTGCCAGCAGACCAGGAGGCTGGGGGCCCCAGCATTTT.

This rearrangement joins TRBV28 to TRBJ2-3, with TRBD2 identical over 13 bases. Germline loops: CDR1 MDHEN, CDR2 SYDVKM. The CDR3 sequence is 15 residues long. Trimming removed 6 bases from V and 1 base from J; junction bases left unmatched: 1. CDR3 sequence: CASRGTSGGTDTQYF. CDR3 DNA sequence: TGTGCCAGCAGGGGGACTAGCGGGGGCACAGATACGCAGTATTTT.